This T cell receptor (beta chain) was retrieved from a study of PD-L1 blockade in urothelial cancer (dated by TCRdb to the late 2010s). Some background on the complete study: All patients started therapy in the mid-2010s and received atezolizumab 1,200 mg intravenously every 3 weeks. About nine tenths of the roughly 29 patients were identified as males with urothelial cancer of bladder origin, and a prior smoking history was reported by 18 of 29 patients. Patients had an ECOG performance status of 0 or 1 and had received between 0 and 3 prior chemotherapy regimens. Blood samples were analyzed at 3 weeks after treatment start (second dose) and at 6 weeks after treatment start. Blood samples gave a median of around 130,000 T cells and approximately 81,000 unique TCRs, with a median clonality of approximately 0.08. Somatic, immune and clinical correlates of response to PD-L1 blockade with atezolizumab in urothelial cancer were the focus of an exploratory multi-omic analysis. Pretreatment tumor samples, along with matched peripheral blood collected serially before and after atezolizumab treatment, underwent TCR sequencing. Durable clinical benefit was defined as progression-free survival longer than 6 months, and TCR features were also tested against progression-free and overall survival. In the same patients, whole exome sequencing and RNA sequencing of pretreatment tumors were performed in addition to TCR sequencing. Durable clinical benefit was achieved by nine patients but not by the remaining 20. Twenty-nine patients had pretreatment blood TCR-seq, some 25 had at least one posttreatment blood collection, and some 25 had tumor TCR-seq.

Explained via the paper, the time point label denotes: pretreatment peripheral blood. A total of 25 to 30 patients with locally advanced or metastatic urothelial carcinoma, treated at Memorial Sloan Kettering on a trial protocol, made up the cohort. Peripheral blood mononuclear cells were collected pretreatment and during treatment, at between 1 and 8 total time points per patient. The Qiagen DNeasy Blood extraction kit was used to purify genomic DNA from total PBMCs and tumor samples. PBMCs were collected pretreatment and during treatment, and were isolated and stored as previously described. On this clone itself: The clone's antigen remains unknown. No base quality information exists; no much larger clone differs at one position.

Study-wide findings and limitations: Among patients with durable benefit, tumor-associated TCR clones showed greater expansion in peripheral blood 3 weeks after treatment started (n = 22, p = 0.022). A pretreatment peripheral blood TCR clonality below the median was linked to improved progression-free and overall survival. Because the sample size was small (n of about 31) and many of the analyses were exploratory, the results are meant to be hypothesis-generating.

Synthetic TCR analog templates were spiked into each PCR to estimate absolute template abundance from read counts. The immunoSEQ assay used bias-controlled V and J gene primers to amplify TCRbeta CDR3 regions from genomic DNA. Sequencing of rearranged TCRbeta segments was done at approximately 20X coverage. The paper's processing steps were these. Sequencing errors were corrected by clustering, and CDR3s were annotated against IMGT so that V, D and J genes could be assigned. Downstream analyses used only productive TCRbeta rearrangements, leaving out any out-of-frame or stop-codon sequences. Clonality was computed as one minus Shannon entropy normalized by the log of the number of unique productive sequences. Fisher's exact test with Benjamini-Hochberg correction, using a cutoff of adjusted p below 0.01, was how clones that differed between time points or between blood and tumor were identified. Drawn from immuneACCESS, this table holds only the in-frame rearrangements with V and J called that TCRdb kept. Clones are partly lost; checked studies trace under half to an unresolved V gene and leave the rest unexplained. V and J calls plus clone size are reproduced from that table; the DNA served to infer D and trimming. The sample table contains 130,000 or so clones; only one count was recorded for approximately 84% of them. The ten largest clones capture roughly 3.5% of the sample.

This clonotype originated in a man aged 50-60 years with urothelial cancer. The sequenced sample was PBMCs, obtained around atezolizumab (anti-PD-L1) treatment.

CDR3 sequence: CASSYSGQGVVQYF. The DNA reads as follows: TGTGCCAGCAGTTACTCGGGACAGGGAGTTGTGCAGTACTTC. This chain is built from TRBV6-5 and TRBJ2-7, and 9 junctional nucleotides match TRBD1. Clipping removes 0 bases from V and 9 bases from J, with 6 as the unmatched junction base count. CDR1 and CDR2 were assigned from the germline V gene as MNHEY and SVGAGI. From the cysteine up to the phenylalanine, the CDR3 has a length of 14 residues. Kept here is only the CDR3 DNA, which spans 42 bases and is read in frame from base 1.